The 25 T cell receptor beta chains given below trace back to one sample, sequenced in a study of T cells in Graves' hyperthyroidism and ophthalmopathy. Researchers took RNA transcripts and amplified the TCR beta CDR3 regions from them. First-round RT-PCR with HTBI primers amplified the TCR CDR3 region. MiXCR was run by TCRdb on the multiplex PCR reads, yielding one entry per CDR3 protein. The sample carries about 360,000 distinct CDR3 sequences, 13% recorded once. The sample comprised blood. These receptors came from a woman younger than 30 with Graves' hyperthyroidism.

V and J are TRBV20-1 and TRBJ1-6; D is perhaps TRBD1 (6 bases). V was cut by 6 bases and J by 6 bases, with 18 bases left in between. Germline CDR1 DFQATT, CDR2 SNEGSKA (reference sequence). This CDR3 comprises 15 residues. CDR3 bases: TGCAGTGCCGAGGGGGGGGGGGCCGGTAATTCACCCCTCCACTTT. Protein: CSAEGGGAGNSPLHF.

The sample holds many counts of this clonotype. The CDR3 here is CSVAGASGGFYNEQFF. As DNA, the CDR3 is TGCAGCGTTGCCGGGGCTAGCGGGGGGTTCTACAATGAGCAGTTCTTC. The V and J genes are TRBV29-1 and TRBJ2-1; 11 positions agree with TRBD2. The germline CDR1 and CDR2 sequences are SQVTM and ANQGSEA. V lost 4 bases and J lost 3; bases outside the gene matches: 8. CDR3 size: 16 residues.

The sample holds many counts of this clonotype. V gene TRBV28 combines with J gene TRBJ1-1; maybe TRBD1 (5 bases). The CDR3 is 15 residues long. The germline gives CDR1 MDHEN, CDR2 SYDVKM. Between the trimmed V and J ends, which lost 8 bases and 1 base, there was a span of 17 bases. For the CDR3, the DNA is TGTGCCAGCGGGGAAGCAGGGTTTAGGAACACTGAAGCTTTCTTT. It is translated as CASGEAGFRNTEAFF.

This clonotype appeared many times. V is TRBV7-2 and J is TRBJ1-1; perhaps TRBD1 as D (5 bases). V gave up 5 bases and J gave up 5 bases, with 15 bases separating them. Per the germline V gene, CDR1 is SGHTA and CDR2 is FQGNSA. The CDR3 contains 14 residues. The CDR3 bases are TGTGCCAGCAGCCCGGTAGGGGCCTTTACTGAAGCTTTCTTT. This translates into CASSPVGAFTEAFF.

This clonotype occurred many times. The CDR3 region is CSARGLANTGELFF. The CDR3 bases are TGCAGTGCTAGGGGACTGGCAAACACCGGGGAGCTGTTTTTT. The chain recombines TRBV20-1 with TRBJ2-2, with D possibly TRBD2 on 6 matching bases. The CDR3 totals 14 residues. CDR1 and CDR2 (germline): DFQATT, SNEGSKA (reference sequence). Trimming stripped 3 bases from V and 2 bases from J, with 10 bases between.

This clonotype was found many times. J is TRBJ1-1 and V is TRBV18; 10 positions match TRBD1. Germline-derived CDR1 and CDR2 are KGHSH and LQKENI. J was trimmed by 2 bases and V by 5 bases; bases with no gene match: 17. The CDR3 is 19 residues long. The CDR3 sequence is CASSASRQGALWYNTEAFF. The CDR3 DNA reads as TGTGCCAGCTCAGCATCCAGACAGGGGGCCTTGTGGTATAACACTGAAGCTTTCTTT.

This clonotype was counted ten times or more. The chain is built from TRBV28 and TRBJ1-1; D might be TRBD1 (6 bases). The CDR3 length is 14 residues. In germline, CDR1 is MDHEN, CDR2 SYDVKM. The ends were cut back, 3 bases at V and 1 base at J, with 9 bases in the middle. CDR3 amino acids: CASSFTGRNTEAFF. The CDR3 DNA reads as TGTGCCAGCAGTTTTACAGGGAGGAACACTGAAGCTTTCTTT.

In its sample, this clonotype was seen many times. V gene TRBV28 combines with J gene TRBJ1-2, with 7 bases fitting TRBD1. The CDR3 covers 15 residues. Germline CDR1 MDHEN, CDR2 SYDVKM. With V trimmed by 7 bases and J by 4 bases, 12 bases remained unmatched. The CDR3 nucleotides are TGTGCCAGCACCTTCCGGGACAGAGAGCTCTATGGCTACACCTTC. Its protein is CASTFRDRELYGYTF.

This clonotype was seen many times. The CDR3 spells CSAGTSGENEQYF. The CDR3 nucleotides read TGCAGCGCCGGGACTAGCGGGGAGAACGAGCAGTACTTC. This chain joins TRBV29-1 and TRBJ2-7; 13 bases map to TRBD2. This CDR3 has 13 amino acids. Germline V gene lookup returns CDR1 SQVTM and CDR2 ANQGSEA. The trim removed 7 bases at V and 5 bases at J, leaving 5 bases unmatched.

The CDR3 DNA follows: TGCAGTGCCCCAGGGGTGGCTAGCACAGATACGCAGTATTTT. Translated: CSAPGVASTDTQYF. V is TRBV20-1 and J is TRBJ2-3, with D possibly matching TRBD1 (6 bases). V lost 6 bases and J 0 bases, leaving 13 bases between the germline ends. Germline loops: CDR1 DFQATT, CDR2 SNEGSKA (reference sequence). There are 14 residues in the CDR3.

At least ten counts were recorded for this clonotype. The CDR3 spells CASSPEFVGGEQFF. The DNA for the CDR3 is TGTGCCAGCAGCCCCGAATTTGTGGGAGGCGAGCAGTTCTTC. The rearrangement uses TRBV7-9 and TRBJ2-1, with a possible D match to TRBD2 (6 bases). This CDR3 spans 14 amino acids. In germline, CDR1 is SEHNR, CDR2 FQNEAQ (reference sequence). With 5 bases removed from V and 10 bases from J, the gap between germline ends came to 18 bases.

This chain uses TRBV4-2 with TRBJ1-1, with no clear D. V was shortened by 1 base and J by 5 bases, with 17 bases between the two germline ends. This CDR3 is 16 amino acids long. The germline V gene encodes CDR1 LGHNA and CDR2 YNFKEQ. CDR3 nucleotide sequence: TGTGCCAGCAGCCAAGGGAATAAGATTGAAACGACTGAAGCTTTCTTT. Protein sequence: CASSQGNKIETTEAFF.

There are many counts of this clonotype. CDR3 sequence (DNA): TGTGCCAGCAGTCCAGGGGGCCCGAACACTGAAGCTTTCTTT. It specifies CASSPGGPNTEAFF. The rearrangement links TRBV6-1 to TRBJ1-1; 8 positions match TRBD1. CDR1 MNHNS and CDR2 SASEGT come from the germline V gene. Trimming took 5 bases from V and 1 from J; bases not matched to a gene: 3. The CDR3 extends over 14 amino acids.

The sample holds many counts of this clonotype. The chain has TRBV5-1 and TRBJ2-1; D unresolved. CDR1 and CDR2 from the germline V gene are SGHRS and YFSETQ. V gave up 5 bases and J gave up 5 bases, with 5 bases separating them. The CDR3 runs 11 residues. The CDR3 coding sequence is TGCGCCAGCAGTTATAACAATGAGCAGTTCTTC. As protein: CASSYNNEQFF.

This clonotype has a count of ten or more. CDR3 loop: CASHEGDQPQHF. CDR3 sequence (DNA): TGTGCCAGTCACGAGGGCGATCAGCCCCAGCATTTT. V gene TRBV6-2 or TRBV6-3 combines with J gene TRBJ1-5; D is unclear. Per the germline V gene, CDR1 is MNHEY and CDR2 is SVGEGT. V dropped 9 bases and J dropped 5 bases, with 11 bases sitting between them. The CDR3 contains 12 residues.

This clonotype was recorded many times. CDR3 DNA sequence: TGTGCCAGTAGTATGGGATACACTGAAGCTTTCTTT. Protein sequence: CASSMGYTEAFF. The V and J genes are TRBV19 and TRBJ1-1; D gene uncertain. The V gene lost 3 bases and the J gene lost 3 bases, with 5 bases spanning the gap. The CDR3 contains 12 residues. CDR1 and CDR2 (germline): LNHDA, SQIVND (reference sequence). Variable domain in full (rest from reference TRBV19 and TRBJ1-1): DGGITQSPKYLFRKEGQNVTLSCEQNLNHDAMYWYRQDPGQGLRLIYYSQIVNDFQKGDIAEGYSVSREKKESFPLTVTSAQKNPTAFYLCASSMGYTEAFFGQGTRLTVV.

The rearrangement links TRBV27 to TRBJ1-5; D remains ambiguous. V lost 0 bases and J lost 0, with 12 bases in between. The CDR3 loop spans 17 amino acids. The germline CDR1 and CDR2 sequences are MNHEY and SMNVEV (reference sequence). Here the CDR3 reads CASSLSAAGGSNQPQHF. The CDR3 DNA is TGTGCCAGCAGTTTATCTGCTGCAGGAGGTAGCAATCAGCCCCAGCATTTT.

The chain couples TRBV9 to TRBJ1-3; D is ambiguous. Per germline, CDR1 SGDLS and CDR2 YYNGEE. V lost 3 bases, J lost 0 bases, and 13 bases lay in between. This CDR3 is built from 16 residues. CDR3 loop: CASSARPLSSGNTIYF. In nucleotides, the CDR3 is TGTGCCAGCAGCGCCCGCCCCTTGAGCTCTGGAAACACCATATATTTT.

This clonotype was detected ten times or more. This rearrangement joins TRBV7-9 to TRBJ2-7; unclear D gene. Germline V gene lookup returns CDR1 SEHNR and CDR2 FQNEAQ (reference sequence). V lost 2 bases to trimming and J lost 6 bases, with 8 bases between them. This CDR3 has 12 amino acids. In DNA, the CDR3 is TGTGCCAGCAGCTTAAAGGGCGCCGAGCAGTACTTC. Its translation: CASSLKGAEQYF.

V is TRBV30 and J is TRBJ2-3; 9 nucleotides align to TRBD1. The CDR3 is 17 residues long. Germline CDR1 is GTSNPN and CDR2 is SVGIG (reference sequence). V shed 3 bases and J 3 bases; nucleotides not matched to a gene: 13. The CDR3 DNA reads as TGTGCCTGGAGGATCCTCCCGGGACAGGGAGAGACAGATACGCAGTATTTT. Amino acids: CAWRILPGQGETDTQYF.

This clonotype was found many times. The CDR3 is CASSPRGTDSGNTIYF. For the CDR3, the DNA is TGCGCCAGCAGCCCGAGGGGTACGGACTCTGGAAACACCATATATTTT. The chain uses TRBV5-1 and TRBJ1-3, with D maybe TRBD1 (5 bases). V was clipped by 4 bases and J by 0 bases, with 14 bases between them. This CDR3 has 16 residues. Germline V CDR1 and CDR2: SGHRS, YFSETQ.

This clonotype has ten or more counts. The chain joins TRBV12-3 or TRBV12-4 to TRBJ2-3; perhaps TRBD2 as D (6 bases). This CDR3 comprises 16 residues. V gave up 0 bases and J gave up 0 bases, with 10 bases separating them. The CDR3, as DNA: TGTGCCAGCAGTTTAGCGCCGGGACTCAGCACAGATACGCAGTATTTT. As protein: CASSLAPGLSTDTQYF.

The chain links TRBV7-2 to TRBJ2-7; 14 bases match TRBD2. V lost 2 bases and J lost 7; bases outside the gene matches: 10. The CDR3 length is 17 residues. Germline V gives CDR1 SGHTA, CDR2 FQGNSA. Here the CDR3 reads CASSLPLRGLAGVEQYF. CDR3 nucleotide sequence: TGTGCCAGCAGCTTACCCTTACGGGGACTAGCGGGAGTTGAGCAGTACTTC. Variable domain in full (rest from reference TRBV7-2 and TRBJ2-7): GAGVSQSPSNKVTEKGKDVELRCDPISGHTALYWYRQSLGQGLEFLIYFQGNSAPDKSGLPSDRFSAERTGGSVSTLTIQRTQQEDSAVYLCASSLPLRGLAGVEQYFGPGTRLTVT.

This sequence joins TRBV14 and TRBJ2-1; tentatively, D is TRBD2 (5 bases). The germline V and J ends were trimmed by 0 bases and 12 bases, with 15 bases remaining between them. The CDR3 has 14 residues. CDR1 and CDR2 from the germline V gene are SGHDN and FVKESK. CDR3: CASSQDVFPEGQFF. The CDR3 nucleotides read TGTGCCAGCAGCCAAGATGTTTTCCCCGAGGGGCAGTTCTTC.

The sample holds many counts of this clonotype. This chain links TRBV6-2 or TRBV6-3 with TRBJ2-7; D unclear. The V and J ends lost 4 bases and 1 base respectively, with 5 bases between them. This CDR3 has 12 amino acids. Germline V CDR1 and CDR2: MNHEY, SVGEGT. Written as DNA, the CDR3 is TGTGCCAGCAGTTTCCAATCCTACGAGCAGTACTTC. Residues: CASSFQSYEQYF.